The clone carrying this TCR beta chain has more than one count but fewer than ten. Its target is not known. The entry originates in a study of T-cell memory formation after mild COVID-19. Study details: Clusters of TCRs were largely donor specific. Findings and limits, study-wide: Pre-infection memory contained some responding clones, which suggested that cross-reactive memory had joined. Largely, contracting CD4+ clones fell within CM and EM, and contracting CD8+ clones within EMRA. CD4+ bias marked clones expanding day 15 to 37, unlike balanced contracting clones.

MiXCR, applied by TCRdb to the 5' RACE reads, yields one record per CDR3 protein. The table has 550,000 to 650,000 distinct CDR3 sequences, around 16% seen once. Trimming took 4 bases from V and 4 from J; bases not matched to a gene: 4. The CDR3 is made up of 15 amino acids. Germline values: CDR1 SGHTA, CDR2 FQGNSA. The chain recombines TRBV7-2 with TRBJ1-3; 10 positions agree with TRBD1. This receptor was obtained from an adult woman who had mild COVID-19 (a few samples of this study predate the infection). Cell type and time point are not known. The material sequenced was PBMCs or a T cell subset sorted from them (not recorded which). The CDR3 here is CASSSGQGGGNTIYF. The CDR3 DNA is TGTGCCAGCAGCTCCGGACAGGGGGGCGGAAACACCATATATTTT.